This TCR beta chain comes out of a study of blood T cell repertoires in COVID-19. Sequenced by immunoSEQ multiplex PCR; TCRdb stores in-frame clones only, minus some. This table holds roughly 200,000 clones, more than 75% found once. Specimen: peripheral blood. This clonotype originated in a man aged 55 to 70 who had recovered from COVID-19.

The CDR3 nucleotides are TGTGCCAGCAGCTTGTATAGAGGACAGGGATCTGGAAACACCATATATTTT. Translation gives CASSLYRGQGSGNTIYF. This chain joins TRBV5-5 and TRBJ1-3, with 8 bases that match TRBD1. Germline assignment: CDR1 SGHKS and CDR2 YYEKEE (reference sequence). Trimming took 1 base from V and 1 from J; bases not matched to a gene: 7. The CDR3 is made up of 17 amino acids.